This T cell receptor (beta chain) was sequenced for a study of T cell repertoires in cytomegalovirus infection. Study background: Through public TCR beta signatures, both CMV infection and matching HLA type were indicated. General study results and limits: In two of eight donors, the top clonotype was HLA-C-restricted CMV-specific.

The CDR3 runs 13 residues. V gave up 6 bases and J gave up 8 bases; unmatched junction bases: 7. From germline, CDR1 is SGHAT and CDR2 FQNNGV. TCRdb called the reads again in MiXCR, with one record for every CDR3 protein. The sample holds 300,000 to 450,000 distinct CDR3 sequences; approximately 18% are singletons and the top ten take 8.5% to 10%. This clonotype was detected a few times. Its antigen is currently unknown. The chain joins TRBV11-2 to TRBJ2-1, with 7 positions matching TRBD1. The sequence was obtained from a human donor in good health (CMV status not recorded). Some clones in this sample may be carry-over from other donors' samples. Sequencing input: PBMCs. Here the CDR3 DNA reads TGTGCCAGCAGGCGGACAGGCTCGGATGAGCAGTTCTTC. Amino acids: CASRRTGSDEQFF.